This TCR beta chain derives from a study of blood T cell repertoires in COVID-19. Overall study context: Sites across the United States, Italy and Spain contributed samples from acute and convalescent COVID-19. The cDNA or gDNA used as material had been derived from T cells, B-cell-depleted T cells, or PBMCs.

This CDR3 region has 14 residues. The V gene lost 5 bases and the J gene lost 2 bases, with 12 bases spanning the gap. The germline gives CDR1 MNHNY, CDR2 SVGAGI (reference sequence). In the authors' methods: How many nucleated cells were present was estimated from reference gene primer amplification. Measured with immunoSEQ multiplex PCR; TCRdb has only the in-frame clones, and not every one. V and J calls plus clone size are reproduced from that table; the DNA served to infer D and trimming. The sample includes 60,000 to 80,000 clones, 86% seen only once; the top ten take approximately 1.2%. The sequenced sample consisted of peripheral blood. The receptor was isolated from a woman older than 75 with acute or convalescent COVID-19. The chain couples TRBV6-6 to TRBJ1-2, with a weak D call TRBD1 (6 bases). The CDR3: CASSARTANYGYTF. CDR3 sequence (DNA): TGTGCCAGCAGTGCCCGGACAGCGAACTATGGCTACACCTTC.